Below, 3 T cell receptor beta chains from the same sample are listed, as sequenced in a study of control samples from healthy donors and cancer patients. Profiling relied on immunoSEQ multiplex PCR, and the TCRdb table lists in-frame clones only, not all of them. The data hold some 71,000 clones, with approximately 89% observed a single time. The sequenced material came from PBMCs. The source of these receptors is a man aged 55-75 years with colorectal cancer.

The V and J genes are TRBV11-3 and TRBJ1-1; D is uncertain. The V end was cut by 2 bases, the J end by 10 bases, with 17 bases between. Per germline, CDR1 SGHNT and CDR2 YENEEA. The CDR3 runs to 14 residues. CDR3 in amino acids: CASSLSGGAGPAFF. The CDR3 bases are TGTGCCAGCAGCTTAAGCGGCGGTGCCGGGCCAGCTTTCTTT.

The chain recombines TRBV28 with TRBJ2-7; D gene uncertain. V was shortened by 3 bases and J by 0 bases, with 3 bases between the two germline ends. CDR1 MDHEN and CDR2 SYDVKM come from the germline V gene. CDR3 length equals 12 residues. CDR3 nucleotide sequence: TGTGCCAGCAGTTTGAGCTCCTACGAGCAGTACTTC. It encodes CASSLSSYEQYF.

The CDR3, as DNA: TGTGCCAGCAGCCAGGGAACTGAGGGGGGAAACACCATATATTTT. Translation gives CASSQGTEGGNTIYF. The J gene is TRBJ1-3, the V gene TRBV3-1 (or the pseudogene TRBV3-2); possibly TRBD1 for D (5 bases). CDR1 is LGHDT and CDR2 is YNNKEL in the germline V gene (reference sequence). Between the trimmed V and J ends, which lost 3 bases and 4 bases, there was a span of 13 bases. The CDR3 is 15 amino acids.